A selection of T cell receptor beta chains follows, all from one sample in a study of T cell changes during pregnancy in multiple sclerosis. Assay: immunoSEQ multiplex PCR; the TCRdb copy retains only in-frame clones and omits some. Counted here are fewer than 20,000 clones, more than 70% occurring once; the ten biggest clones make up over 8.5%. Sequencing used CD8+ T cells from peripheral blood mononuclear cells, obtained after pregnancy. The source is a female donor with multiple sclerosis, enrolled in a pregnancy study. Both conserved end residues are part of each CDR3. Each record gives: J gene, D gene, V gene, clone size, CDR3 length, CDR3 protein, CDR3 DNA. The D gene is left open where the match is weak. Clone size appears in some rows only: once, few, many, or a class for an expanded clone.

>TRBJ1-2|TRBD1|TRBV9|.|15
CASSPLLDRDDGYTF
TGTGCCAGCAGCCCTCTCCTGGACAGGGACGATGGCTACACCTTC
>TRBJ2-7|.|TRBV30|.|15
CAWSALRGSSYEQYF
TGTGCCTGGAGCGCCCTGCGGGGAAGCTCCTACGAGCAGTACTTC
>TRBJ2-3|.|TRBV9|.|16
CASSAQLGGFTDTQYF
TGTGCCAGCAGCGCGCAATTGGGGGGATTCACAGATACGCAGTATTTT
>TRBJ2-5|TRBD1|TRBV7-7|.|16
CASSSGQGEYGETQYF
TGTGCTAGCAGCAGTGGACAGGGGGAATATGGGGAGACCCAGTACTTC
>TRBJ2-5|TRBD2|TRBV9|.|21
CASSHSGSKSTTKRPQETQYF
TGTGCCAGCAGCCATAGCGGGAGTAAGTCCACCACGAAACGTCCCCAAGAGACCCAGTACTTC
>TRBJ1-1|TRBD1|TRBV27|.|17
CASSPIHSDRGNTEAFF
TGTGCCAGCAGTCCCATCCACTCGGACAGGGGGAACACTGAAGCTTTCTTT
>TRBJ1-1|.|TRBV9|few|13
CASSVVPGDLAFF
TGTGCCAGCAGCGTAGTTCCAGGGGATCTCGCTTTCTTT
>TRBJ1-1|.|TRBV7-3|.|14
CASSAGYRGTEAFF
TGTGCCAGCAGCGCCGGCTACCGGGGAACTGAAGCTTTCTTT
>TRBJ1-2|TRBD1|TRBV7-2|.|14
CASSPWTGPDGYTF
TGTGCCAGCAGCCCCTGGACAGGGCCCGATGGCTACACCTTC
>TRBJ2-2|TRBD2|TRBV27|.|17
CASSSVLTSGPTGELFF
TGTGCCAGCAGTTCGGTGTTAACTAGCGGGCCCACCGGGGAGCTGTTTTTT
>TRBJ2-3|.|TRBV28|.|11
CASSRGDTQYF
TGTGCCAGCAGTAGGGGAGATACGCAGTATTTT
>TRBJ1-1|TRBD1|TRBV19|.|13
CASSTTGLTEAFF
TGTGCCAGTAGTACGACAGGGCTCACTGAAGCTTTCTTT
>TRBJ1-2|.|TRBV6-5|.|13
CASSRQDNYGYTF
TGTGCCAGCAGTCGACAGGATAACTATGGCTACACCTTC
>TRBJ1-1|.|TRBV18|.|17
CASSPRFSGAMNTEAFF
TGTGCCAGCTCACCACGGTTTTCAGGGGCGATGAACACTGAAGCTTTCTTT
>TRBJ2-7|.|TRBV6-1|.|15
CASSDRRDFLLGQYF
TGTGCCAGCAGTGACCGCCGGGACTTCCTACTGGGGCAGTACTTC
>TRBJ1-2|.|TRBV6-5|.|14
CASSYEGRGNGYTF
TGTGCCAGCAGTTACGAGGGCAGGGGAAATGGCTACACCTTC
>TRBJ1-1|.|TRBV27|medium-sized|13
CASSLGRGTEAFF
TGTGCCAGCAGTTTAGGAAGGGGCACTGAAGCTTTCTTT
>TRBJ2-7|TRBD1|TRBV5-1|.|15
CASSLMRQGAEEQYF
TGCGCCAGCAGCTTGATGAGACAGGGGGCGGAAGAGCAGTACTTC
>TRBJ2-7|.|TRBV7-9|.|14
CASSLALVGDEQYF
TGTGCCAGCAGCTTAGCGCTTGTAGGGGACGAGCAGTACTTC
>TRBJ2-7|TRBD2|TRBV18|.|13
CASLGGSAYEQYF
TGTGCCAGCTTAGGCGGGAGTGCCTACGAGCAGTACTTC
>TRBJ2-3|.|TRBV13|.|15
CASSLLGSRGDTQYF
TGTGCCAGCAGCTTACTAGGCTCCCGGGGGGATACGCAGTATTTT
>TRBJ1-1|.|TRBV6-6|many|14
CASSYSAENTEAFF
TGTGCCAGCAGTTACTCGGCAGAAAACACTGAAGCTTTCTTT
>TRBJ2-5|.|TRBV6-5|.|13
CASSYLGEETQYF
TGTGCCAGCAGTTACCTCGGGGAAGAGACCCAGTACTTC
>TRBJ2-1|.|TRBV14|.|15
CASSHMGGRFDEQFF
TGTGCCAGCAGCCATATGGGGGGGCGTTTCGATGAGCAGTTCTTC
>TRBJ2-7|.|TRBV7-6|.|15
CASSLGGGTSYEQYF
TGTGCCAGCAGCTTAGGGGGGGGCACCTCCTACGAGCAGTACTTC
>TRBJ2-2|.|TRBV4-2|.|16
CASSRDSDRNTGELFF
TGTGCCAGCAGCCGAGACTCCGACAGGAACACCGGGGAGCTGTTTTTT
>TRBJ1-6|TRBD1|TRBV28|.|16
CASSLPLTGGDSPLHF
TGTGCCAGCAGCCTTCCTCTGACAGGGGGGGATTCACCCCTCCACTTT
>TRBJ2-3|.|TRBV15|.|15
CATSRDSGATDTQYF
TGTGCCACCAGCAGAGATAGCGGCGCCACAGATACGCAGTATTTT
>TRBJ2-2|TRBD2|TRBV11-2|.|16
CASSLGQDGRTGELFF
TGTGCCAGCAGCTTAGGCCAGGACGGGAGGACCGGGGAGCTGTTTTTT
>TRBJ2-7|TRBD2|TRBV9|.|15
CASSLGAGNSYEQYF
TGTGCCAGCAGCCTCGGAGCGGGAAACTCCTACGAGCAGTACTTC
>TRBJ1-2|.|TRBV5-1|once|15
CASSLEQGFNYGYTF
TGCGCCAGCAGCTTGGAGCAGGGGTTTAACTATGGCTACACCTTC
>TRBJ1-2|.|TRBV7-6|.|12
CASSLSGYGYTF
TGTGCCAGCAGCTTATCGGGATATGGCTACACCTTC
>TRBJ2-3|TRBD2|TRBV4-3|.|18
CASSQEPPKSGGADTQYF
TGCGCCAGCAGCCAAGAACCCCCTAAGAGCGGGGGGGCAGATACGCAGTATTTT
>TRBJ1-1|.|TRBV5-1|.|13
CASSFRDTREAFF
TGCGCCAGCAGCTTCCGGGACACGAGGGAAGCTTTCTTT
>TRBJ2-7|TRBD1|TRBV6-1|few|14
CASNKGQDVGEQYF
TGTGCCAGCAACAAAGGACAGGATGTCGGGGAGCAGTACTTC
>TRBJ1-2|TRBD1|TRBV27|.|12
CASGGQTIGYTF
TGTGCCAGCGGGGGACAGACTATTGGCTACACCTTC
>TRBJ2-1|TRBD2|TRBV5-5|.|14
CASSLLAGSGEQFF
TGTGCCAGCAGCCTCCTAGCGGGATCTGGGGAGCAGTTCTTC
>TRBJ2-5|TRBD2|TRBV13|once|14
CASSLTSGTETQYF
TGTGCCAGCAGCTTGACTAGCGGGACAGAGACCCAGTACTTC
>TRBJ1-2|.|TRBV30|.|14
CAWTAGLLVYGYTF
TGTGCCTGGACCGCGGGGCTGCTTGTCTATGGCTACACCTTC
>TRBJ2-2|.|TRBV7-8|.|15
CASSPRTDNTGELFF
TGTGCCAGCAGCCCAAGGACAGATAACACCGGGGAGCTGTTTTTT
>TRBJ2-1|TRBD2|TRBV29-1|.|17
CSVEVVPSGRTSNEQFF
TGCAGCGTTGAGGTAGTGCCTAGCGGGAGAACGAGCAATGAGCAGTTCTTC
>TRBJ1-4|.|TRBV15|.|15
CATSRGGATNEKLFF
TGTGCCACCAGCAGAGGAGGTGCAACTAATGAAAAACTGTTTTTT
>TRBJ2-7|TRBD1|TRBV6-5|.|15
CASSTGQGASYEQYF
TGTGCCAGCAGCACCGGACAGGGGGCCTCATACGAGCAGTACTTC
>TRBJ1-1|.|TRBV5-1|.|12
CASRQGHTEAFF
TGCGCCAGCAGACAGGGTCACACTGAAGCTTTCTTT
>TRBJ2-7|TRBD1|TRBV28|.|15
CASSWGTVPSYEQYF
TGTGCCAGCAGTTGGGGGACAGTTCCCTCCTACGAGCAGTACTTC
>TRBJ1-2|.|TRBV2|.|12
CASTGRVRGYTF
TGTGCCAGCACGGGCAGGGTCCGGGGCTACACCTTC
>TRBJ2-3|.|TRBV13|once|13
CASSLAGEDTQYF
TGTGCCAGCAGCTTAGCGGGAGAAGATACGCAGTATTTT
>TRBJ1-4|.|TRBV7-9|few|13
CASLDSLNEKLFF
TGTGCCAGCTTAGACAGTCTTAATGAAAAACTGTTTTTT
>TRBJ2-7|TRBD2|TRBV5-4|.|16
CASSPWTSGGAYEQYF
TGTGCCAGCAGCCCGTGGACTAGCGGGGGAGCCTACGAGCAGTACTTC
>TRBJ2-1|TRBD1|TRBV27|medium-sized|15
CASSPPPDRAHEQFF
TGTGCCAGCAGTCCACCCCCGGACAGGGCCCATGAGCAGTTCTTC
>TRBJ2-2|.|TRBV6-4|.|16
CASSDKDGGEGGELFF
TGTGCCAGCAGTGACAAGGATGGAGGGGAAGGCGGGGAGCTGTTTTTT
>TRBJ2-5|TRBD2|TRBV6-1|.|15
CASSEVAGGSETQYF
TGTGCCAGCAGTGAAGTAGCGGGAGGATCGGAGACCCAGTACTTC
>TRBJ1-4|TRBD1|TRBV9|.|14
CASSAGTGGEKLFF
TGTGCCAGCAGCGCGGGGACAGGGGGCGAAAAACTGTTTTTT
>TRBJ2-2|.|TRBV7-9|.|15
CASSYDTLFPGELFF
TGTGCCAGCAGCTACGACACCCTCTTTCCCGGGGAGCTGTTTTTT
>TRBJ1-1|.|TRBV30|.|13
CAWSVGGNTEAFF
TGTGCCTGGAGTGTGGGGGGGAACACTGAAGCTTTCTTT
>TRBJ1-2|.|TRBV4-1|.|15
CASSQEPGTHYGYTF
TGCGCCAGCAGCCAAGAGCCGGGGACTCACTATGGCTACACCTTC
>TRBJ2-1|.|TRBV9|.|15
CASSVGGFPYNEQFF
TGTGCCAGCAGCGTAGGAGGTTTTCCCTACAATGAGCAGTTCTTC
>TRBJ2-7|TRBD2|TRBV27|.|13
CASGMGGAYEQYF
TGTGCCAGCGGCATGGGAGGGGCTTACGAGCAGTACTTC
>TRBJ2-2|TRBD2|TRBV4-3|.|15
CASSQDLAGAGELFF
TGCGCCAGCAGCCAAGACCTAGCGGGGGCCGGGGAGCTGTTTTTT